Sequencing of this T cell receptor (beta chain) was carried out in a study of CD8+CD57+ T cells in acquired aplastic anemia. Whole-study context: Mean yield of DNA from sorted CD4+ and CD8+ cells was approximately 3 ug. Healthy donors had, on average, about 10.8 million reads for their CD4+ cells.

Study-level points and caveats: Simpson's diversity of CD8+ cells was not significantly different in patients compared with controls. Patients and controls were found to share approximately 31 CD8+ CDR3 sequences.

On this clonotype itself: The target antigen is unknown.

Investigators profiled TCR beta VDJ and CDR3 from genomic DNA template. TCRdb passed the reads through MiXCR, listing each CDR3 protein once. There are just over 400,000 distinct CDR3 sequences in the sample; around 68% occur only once, and 3% to 4.5% lies in the top ten. This CDR3 is 16 amino acids long. Germline CDR1 is SGHVS and CDR2 is FNYEAQ. Trimming shortened V by 2 bases and J by 8 bases, and 19 bases separated the two germline ends. This TCR derives from a human donor in good health, serving as a control. V is TRBV7-6 and J is TRBJ2-1; D call uncertain. The sequencing sample was made of sorted CD4+, CD8+, or CD8+CD57+ T cells (not recorded which) from PBMCs. The CDR3 nucleotides read TGTGCCAGCAGCTTAAGGCCATCCACCGAGACCGATGAGCAGTTCTTC. This encodes CASSLRPSTETDEQFF.